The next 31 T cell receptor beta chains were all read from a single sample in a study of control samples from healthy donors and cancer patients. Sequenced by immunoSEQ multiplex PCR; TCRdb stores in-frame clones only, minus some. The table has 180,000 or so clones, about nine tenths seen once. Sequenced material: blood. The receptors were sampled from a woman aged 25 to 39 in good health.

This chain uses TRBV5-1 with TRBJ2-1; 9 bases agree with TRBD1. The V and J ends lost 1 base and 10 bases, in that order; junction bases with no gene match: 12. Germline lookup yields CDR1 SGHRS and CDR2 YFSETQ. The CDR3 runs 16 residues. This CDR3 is CASSLRGTGSVKEQFF. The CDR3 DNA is TGCGCCAGCAGCTTGAGGGGGACAGGGTCGGTCAAGGAGCAGTTCTTC.

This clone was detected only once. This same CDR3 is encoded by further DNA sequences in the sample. CDR3 in DNA: TGCGCCAGCAGCTTGGAAGGGTTTGGCAATCAGCCCCAGCATTTT. Protein product: CASSLEGFGNQPQHF. The rearrangement uses TRBV5-1 and TRBJ1-5; D is unresolved. Per germline, CDR1 SGHRS and CDR2 YFSETQ. The CDR3 covers 15 residues. The V gene lost 0 bases and the J gene lost 2 bases, with 9 bases spanning the gap.

This chain's CDR3 is CAWSGGQLNEKLFF. The DNA of the CDR3 is TGTGCCTGGAGTGGGGGACAGCTAAATGAAAAACTGTTTTTT. The genes are TRBV30 and TRBJ1-4; 7 bases are shared with TRBD1. The CDR3 has 14 amino acids. In germline, CDR1 is GTSNPN, CDR2 SVGIG (reference sequence). The J segment lost 5 bases and the V segment lost 1 base, leaving 4 bases of the junction unmatched.

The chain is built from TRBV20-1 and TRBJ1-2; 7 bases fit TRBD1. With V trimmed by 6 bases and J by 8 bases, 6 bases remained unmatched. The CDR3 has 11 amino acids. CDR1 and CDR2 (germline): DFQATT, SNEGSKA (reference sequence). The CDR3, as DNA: TGCAGTGCCGACAGGGTGCCCGGCTACACCTTC. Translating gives CSADRVPGYTF.

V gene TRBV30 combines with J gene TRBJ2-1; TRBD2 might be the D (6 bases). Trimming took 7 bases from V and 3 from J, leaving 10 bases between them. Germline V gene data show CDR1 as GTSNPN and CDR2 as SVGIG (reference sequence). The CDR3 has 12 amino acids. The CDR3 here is CASGTGYNEQFF. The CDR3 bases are TGTGCCTCCGGGACTGGCTACAATGAGCAGTTCTTC.

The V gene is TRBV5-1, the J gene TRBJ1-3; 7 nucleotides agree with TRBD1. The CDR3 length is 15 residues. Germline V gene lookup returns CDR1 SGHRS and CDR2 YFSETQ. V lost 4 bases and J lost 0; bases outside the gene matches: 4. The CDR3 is CASSPRQGSGNTIYF. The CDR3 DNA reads TGCGCCAGCAGCCCCCGACAGGGCTCTGGAAACACCATATATTTT.

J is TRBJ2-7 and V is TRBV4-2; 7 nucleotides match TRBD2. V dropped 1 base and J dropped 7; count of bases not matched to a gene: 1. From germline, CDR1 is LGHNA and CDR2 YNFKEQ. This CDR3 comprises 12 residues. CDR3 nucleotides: TGTGCCAGCAGCCAAGGGACTAGTGAGCAGTACTTC. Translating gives CASSQGTSEQYF.

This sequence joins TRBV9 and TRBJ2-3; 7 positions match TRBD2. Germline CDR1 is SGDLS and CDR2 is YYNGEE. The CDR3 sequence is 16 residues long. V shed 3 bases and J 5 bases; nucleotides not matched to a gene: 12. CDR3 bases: TGTGCCAGCAGCGATACCCCCGGGGGGTCCAGAGATACGCAGTATTTT. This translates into CASSDTPGGSRDTQYF.

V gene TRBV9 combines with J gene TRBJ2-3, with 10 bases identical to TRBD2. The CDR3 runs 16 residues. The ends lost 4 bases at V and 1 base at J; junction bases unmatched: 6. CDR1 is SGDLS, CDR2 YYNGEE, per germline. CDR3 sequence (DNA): TGTGCCAGCAGCTTAACCGGGACTAGCGGCACAGATACGCAGTATTTT. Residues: CASSLTGTSGTDTQYF.

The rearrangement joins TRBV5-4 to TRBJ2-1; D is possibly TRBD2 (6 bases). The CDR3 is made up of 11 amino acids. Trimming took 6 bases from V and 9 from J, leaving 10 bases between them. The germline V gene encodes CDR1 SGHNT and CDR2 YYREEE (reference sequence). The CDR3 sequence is CASTTGVEQFF. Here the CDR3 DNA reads TGTGCCAGCACCACGGGGGTTGAGCAGTTCTTC.

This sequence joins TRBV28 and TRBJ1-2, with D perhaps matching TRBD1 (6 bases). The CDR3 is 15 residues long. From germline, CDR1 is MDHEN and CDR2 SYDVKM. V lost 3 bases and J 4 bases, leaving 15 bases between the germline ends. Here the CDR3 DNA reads TGTGCCAGCAGTTTGCCCACAGGGTCTAGCTATGGCTACACCTTC. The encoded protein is CASSLPTGSSYGYTF.

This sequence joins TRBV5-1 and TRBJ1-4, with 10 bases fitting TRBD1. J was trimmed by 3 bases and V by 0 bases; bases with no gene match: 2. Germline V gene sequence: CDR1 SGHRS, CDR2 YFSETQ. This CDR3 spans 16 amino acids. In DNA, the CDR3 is TGCGCCAGCAGCTTGGGGACAGGGGGGTCTAATGAAAAACTGTTTTTT. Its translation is CASSLGTGGSNEKLFF.

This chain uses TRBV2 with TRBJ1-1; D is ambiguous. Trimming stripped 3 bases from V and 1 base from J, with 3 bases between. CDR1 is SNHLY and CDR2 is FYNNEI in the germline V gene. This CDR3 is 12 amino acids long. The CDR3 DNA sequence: TGTGCCAGCAGTGACCCGAACACTGAAGCTTTCTTT. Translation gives CASSDPNTEAFF.

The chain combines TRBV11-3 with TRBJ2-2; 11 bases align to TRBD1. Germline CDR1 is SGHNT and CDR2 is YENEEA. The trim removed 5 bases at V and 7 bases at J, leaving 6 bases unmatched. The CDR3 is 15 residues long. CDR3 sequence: CASSPTGTGGGELFF. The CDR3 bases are TGTGCCAGCAGCCCAACCGGGACAGGGGGCGGGGAGCTGTTTTTT.

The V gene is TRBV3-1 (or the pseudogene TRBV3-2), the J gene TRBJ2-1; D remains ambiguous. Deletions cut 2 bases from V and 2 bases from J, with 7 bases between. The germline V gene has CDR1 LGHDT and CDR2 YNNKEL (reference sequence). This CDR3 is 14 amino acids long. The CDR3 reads CASSQRRTYNEQFF. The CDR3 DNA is TGTGCCAGCAGCCAAAGACGAACCTACAATGAGCAGTTCTTC.

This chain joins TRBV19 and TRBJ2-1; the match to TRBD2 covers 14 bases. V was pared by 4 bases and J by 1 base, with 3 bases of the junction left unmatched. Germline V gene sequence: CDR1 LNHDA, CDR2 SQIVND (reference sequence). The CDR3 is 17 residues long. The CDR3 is CASSTWTSGRSYNEQFF. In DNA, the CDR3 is TGTGCCAGTAGTACGTGGACTAGCGGGAGGTCCTACAATGAGCAGTTCTTC.

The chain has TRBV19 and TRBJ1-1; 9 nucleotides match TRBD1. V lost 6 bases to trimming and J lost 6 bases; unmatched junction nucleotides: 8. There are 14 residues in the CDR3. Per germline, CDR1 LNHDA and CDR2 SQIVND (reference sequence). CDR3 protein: CASSPGTGWSEAFF. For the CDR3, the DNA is TGTGCCAGTAGCCCCGGGACAGGGTGGTCTGAAGCTTTCTTT. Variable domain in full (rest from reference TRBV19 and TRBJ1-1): DGGITQSPKYLFRKEGQNVTLSCEQNLNHDAMYWYRQDPGQGLRLIYYSQIVNDFQKGDIAEGYSVSREKKESFPLTVTSAQKNPTAFYLCASSPGTGWSEAFFGQGTRLTVV.

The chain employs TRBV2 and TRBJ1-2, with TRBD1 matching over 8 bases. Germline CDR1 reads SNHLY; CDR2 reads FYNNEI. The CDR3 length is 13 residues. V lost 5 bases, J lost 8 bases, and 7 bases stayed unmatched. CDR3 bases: TGTGCCAGCAGTAAAGGGGGGACAGGCGGCTACACCTTC. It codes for CASSKGGTGGYTF.

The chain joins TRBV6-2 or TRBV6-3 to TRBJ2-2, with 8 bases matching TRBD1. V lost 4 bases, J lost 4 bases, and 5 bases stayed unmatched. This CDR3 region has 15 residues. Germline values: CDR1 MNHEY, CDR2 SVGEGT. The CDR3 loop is CASSSRQGFTGELFF. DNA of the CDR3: TGTGCCAGCAGTTCCAGACAGGGGTTCACCGGGGAGCTGTTTTTT.

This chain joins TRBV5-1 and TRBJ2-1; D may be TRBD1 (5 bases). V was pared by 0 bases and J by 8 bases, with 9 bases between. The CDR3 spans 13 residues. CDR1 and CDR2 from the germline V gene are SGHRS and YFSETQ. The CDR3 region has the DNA TGCGCCAGCAGCTTGGGGGCAGGGTATGAGCAGTTCTTC. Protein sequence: CASSLGAGYEQFF.

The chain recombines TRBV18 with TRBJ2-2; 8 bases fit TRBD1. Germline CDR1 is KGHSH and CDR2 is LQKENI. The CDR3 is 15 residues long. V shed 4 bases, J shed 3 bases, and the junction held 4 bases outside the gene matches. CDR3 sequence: CASSRGQGDTGELFF. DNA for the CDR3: TGTGCCAGCTCACGAGGACAGGGTGACACCGGGGAGCTGTTTTTT.

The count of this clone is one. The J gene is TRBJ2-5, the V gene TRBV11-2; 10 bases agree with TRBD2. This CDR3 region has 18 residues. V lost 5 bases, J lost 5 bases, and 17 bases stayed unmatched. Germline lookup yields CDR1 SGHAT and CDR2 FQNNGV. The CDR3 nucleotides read TGTGCCAGCAGCCCCAGGGGGGGGCTAGCGGGAGTGGGTGAGACCCAGTACTTC. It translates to CASSPRGGLAGVGETQYF.

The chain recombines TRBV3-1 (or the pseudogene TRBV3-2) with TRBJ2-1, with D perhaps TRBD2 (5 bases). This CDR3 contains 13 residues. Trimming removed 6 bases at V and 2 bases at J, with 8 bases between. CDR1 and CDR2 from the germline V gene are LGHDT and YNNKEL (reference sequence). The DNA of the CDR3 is TGTGCCAGCAGTCGGACTCCCTACAATGAGCAGTTCTTC. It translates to CASSRTPYNEQFF.

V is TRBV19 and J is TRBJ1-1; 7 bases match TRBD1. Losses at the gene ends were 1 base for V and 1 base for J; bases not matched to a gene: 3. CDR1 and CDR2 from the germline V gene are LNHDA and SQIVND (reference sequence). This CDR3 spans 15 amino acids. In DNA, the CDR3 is TGTGCCAGTAGTATAGGGGACAGCCCGAACACTGAAGCTTTCTTT. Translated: CASSIGDSPNTEAFF.

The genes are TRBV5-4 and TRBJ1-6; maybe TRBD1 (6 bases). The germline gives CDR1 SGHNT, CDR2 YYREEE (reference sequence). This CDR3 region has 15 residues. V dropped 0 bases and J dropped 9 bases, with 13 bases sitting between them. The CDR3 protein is CASSLDRVRPSPLHF. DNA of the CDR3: TGTGCCAGCAGCTTGGACAGGGTACGGCCTTCACCCCTCCACTTT.

The CDR3, as DNA: TGTGCAAGTCGCTGGACAGGGAACGGCTACACCTTC. Its translation: CASRWTGNGYTF. V usage is TRBV12-2 and J usage is TRBJ1-2; the DNA was not used to check the table's D call, TRBD1. TRBV12-2 is a pseudogene locus. This CDR3 is 12 amino acids long.

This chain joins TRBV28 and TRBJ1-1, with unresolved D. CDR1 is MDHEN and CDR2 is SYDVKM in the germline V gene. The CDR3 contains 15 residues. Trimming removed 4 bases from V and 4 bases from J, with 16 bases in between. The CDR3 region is CASSSRRWYGTEAFF. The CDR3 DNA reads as TGTGCCAGCAGTTCCCGCAGGTGGTACGGCACTGAAGCTTTCTTT.

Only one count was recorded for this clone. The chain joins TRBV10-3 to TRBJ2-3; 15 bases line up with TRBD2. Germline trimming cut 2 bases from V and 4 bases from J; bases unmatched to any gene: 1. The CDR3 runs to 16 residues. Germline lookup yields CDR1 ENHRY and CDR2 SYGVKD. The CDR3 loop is CAISEGLAGGADTQYF. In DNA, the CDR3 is TGTGCCATCAGTGAGGGACTAGCGGGAGGGGCAGATACGCAGTATTTT.

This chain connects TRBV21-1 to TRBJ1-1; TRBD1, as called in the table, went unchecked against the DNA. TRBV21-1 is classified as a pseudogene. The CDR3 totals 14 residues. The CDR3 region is CASSDRGPNTEAFF. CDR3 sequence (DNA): TGTGCCAGCAGCGACAGGGGCCCGAACACTGAAGCTTTCTTT.

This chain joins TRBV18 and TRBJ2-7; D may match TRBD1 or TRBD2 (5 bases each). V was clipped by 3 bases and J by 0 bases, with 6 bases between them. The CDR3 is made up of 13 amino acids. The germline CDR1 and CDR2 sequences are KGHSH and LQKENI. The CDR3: CASSPGVSYEQYF. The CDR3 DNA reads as TGTGCCAGCTCACCGGGGGTCTCCTACGAGCAGTACTTC.

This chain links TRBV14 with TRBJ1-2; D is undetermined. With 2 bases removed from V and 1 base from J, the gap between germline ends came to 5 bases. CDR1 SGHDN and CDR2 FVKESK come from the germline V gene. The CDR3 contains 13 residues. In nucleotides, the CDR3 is TGTGCCAGCAGCCAACAGGTTAACTATGGCTACACCTTC. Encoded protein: CASSQQVNYGYTF.